This T cell receptor (beta chain) came from a study of regulatory T cells in long-lasting Graves disease. Study-level information: To qualify as persistent, Graves' disease required over 5 years of antithyroid drugs with positive TSH receptor antibodies. Study conclusions and caveats: Persistent Graves' patients possessed reduced TCR diversity relative to recently diagnosed ones.

Time point in this sample: persistent/refractory GD, antithyroid drugs over 5 years with positive TRAb. Construction of the TCR library relied on RNA isolated from PBMCs. Those enrolled as patients came out of an endocrinology department in Xi'an, China. The authors built TCR beta libraries using iRepertoire HTBI primers and Arm-PCR of CDR3 regions. TCRdb redid the calling of the multiplex PCR reads with MiXCR, one entry per CDR3 protein. In the table there are roughly 360,000 distinct CDR3 sequences, roughly 20% of which are singletons. A word on this clonotype: Its matching antigen is unknown.

The sequences come from peripheral blood mononuclear cells (PBMCs), collected when the disease was refractory, from a patient treated with antithyroid drugs. The clonotype originates from a woman aged 40 to 50 with Graves disease.

This CDR3 reads CSTLGQETQYF. DNA for the CDR3: TGCAGTACCCTGGGGCAAGAGACCCAGTACTTC. The chain carries TRBV20-1 and TRBJ2-5; D is ambiguous. V was cut by 8 bases and J by 2 bases, with 9 bases left in between. The length of the CDR3 is 11 residues. CDR1 and CDR2 (germline): DFQATT, SNEGSKA (reference sequence).